A single sample gave rise to the 5 T cell receptor beta chains below, sequenced in a study of cytomegalovirus exposure and HLA in healthy donors. Assay: immunoSEQ multiplex PCR; the TCRdb copy retains only in-frame clones and omits some. The sample contains a few hundred thousand clones, 80% to 90% of which appear only once. Sequenced: PBMCs. These receptor sequences come from a young woman in good health and CMV-seronegative.

V and J are TRBV2 and TRBJ1-5, with D tentatively TRBD1 (5 bases). This CDR3 has 13 residues. V lost 8 bases and J lost 3, with 11 bases in between. Germline V gene data show CDR1 as SNHLY and CDR2 as FYNNEI. As DNA, the CDR3 is TGTGCCAGCCGGGGGGGGGTCAATCAGCCCCAGCATTTT. This translates into CASRGGVNQPQHF. Together with reference TRBV2 and TRBJ1-5, the CDR3 gives the full variable domain: EPEVTQTPSHQVTQMGQEVILRCVPISNHLYFYWYRQILGQKVEFLVSFYNNEISEKSEIFDDQFSVERPDGSNFTLKIRSTKLEDSAMYFCASRGGVNQPQHFGDGTRLSIL.

The chain employs TRBV20-1 and TRBJ1-6; D is undetermined. CDR3 length equals 11 residues. Germline CDR1 and CDR2: DFQATT and SNEGSKA (reference sequence). V lost 3 bases and J lost 7, with 4 bases in between. DNA of the CDR3: TGCAGTGCTAGCCCAAATTCACCCCTCCACTTT. This translates into CSASPNSPLHF.

This chain links TRBV28 with TRBJ2-7; D is ambiguous. Trimming took 7 bases from V and 2 from J, leaving 18 bases between them. Looked up from germline, CDR1 is MDHEN and CDR2 is SYDVKM. The CDR3 sequence is 15 residues long. The CDR3 loop is CASTPAGQAPYEQYF. The CDR3 bases are TGTGCCAGCACCCCGGCTGGGCAGGCCCCCTACGAGCAGTACTTC.

The chain carries TRBV4-3 and TRBJ1-6; D remains ambiguous. Germline V gene lookup returns CDR1 LGHNA and CDR2 YSLEER. V was cut by 0 bases and J by 8 bases, with 17 bases left in between. CDR3 length: 17 amino acids. The CDR3 loop is CASSQDYPSTSDSPLHF. The DNA of the CDR3 is TGCGCCAGCAGCCAAGATTATCCCTCAACATCAGATTCACCCCTCCACTTT.

The V and J genes are TRBV7-2 and TRBJ2-7; D is unclear. CDR1 SGHTA and CDR2 FQGNSA come from the germline V gene. With 1 base removed from V and 0 bases from J, the gap between germline ends came to 10 bases. The CDR3 has 15 residues. CDR3 sequence reads: CASSLGYGSSYEQYF. The CDR3 nucleotides are TGTGCCAGCAGCTTAGGATACGGTAGCTCCTACGAGCAGTACTTC.